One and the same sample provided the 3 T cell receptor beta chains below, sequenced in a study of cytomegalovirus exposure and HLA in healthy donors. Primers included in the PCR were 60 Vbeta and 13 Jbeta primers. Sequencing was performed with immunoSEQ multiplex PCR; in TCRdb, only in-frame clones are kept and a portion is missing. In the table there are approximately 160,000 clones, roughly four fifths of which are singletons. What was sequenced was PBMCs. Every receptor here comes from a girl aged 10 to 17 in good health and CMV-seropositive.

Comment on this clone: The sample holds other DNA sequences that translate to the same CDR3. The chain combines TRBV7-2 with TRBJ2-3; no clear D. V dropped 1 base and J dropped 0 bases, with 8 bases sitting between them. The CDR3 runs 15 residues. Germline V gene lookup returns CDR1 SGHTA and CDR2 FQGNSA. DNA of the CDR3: TGTGCCAGCAGCTTAGACTACACAAGCACAGATACGCAGTATTTT. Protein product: CASSLDYTSTDTQYF.

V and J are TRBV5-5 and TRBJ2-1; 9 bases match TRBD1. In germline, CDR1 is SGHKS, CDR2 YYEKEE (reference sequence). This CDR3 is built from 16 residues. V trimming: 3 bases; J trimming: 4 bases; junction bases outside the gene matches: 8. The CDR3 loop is CASSSTGGQGYNEQFF. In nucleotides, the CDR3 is TGTGCCAGCAGCTCGACAGGGGGGCAAGGGTACAATGAGCAGTTCTTC.

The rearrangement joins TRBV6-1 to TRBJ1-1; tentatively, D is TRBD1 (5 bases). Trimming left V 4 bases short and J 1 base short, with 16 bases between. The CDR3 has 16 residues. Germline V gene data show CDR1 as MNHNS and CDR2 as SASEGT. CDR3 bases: TGTGCCAGCAGTGCCCGCTCGGGGGGAGGGAACACTGAAGCTTTCTTT. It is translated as CASSARSGGGNTEAFF.